A selection of T cell receptor beta chains follows, all from one sample in a study of PD-1 blockade in classical Hodgkin lymphoma. Assay: immunoSEQ multiplex PCR; the TCRdb copy retains only in-frame clones and omits some. Here the sample spans some 93,000 clones, 89% being singletons. The starting material was peripheral blood mononuclear cells (PBMCs), obtained before the second cycle of nivolumab. The origin of the receptors is a human donor with classical Hodgkin lymphoma. CDR3s include the opening cysteine and the closing phenylalanine or tryptophan. The D gene is left open where the match is weak. The listing skips clone size in some rows; elsewhere it reads once, few, many or a size class.

15	TRBV27	TRBJ2-7	.	TRBD2	TGTGCCAGCAGTTTATTAGCGGGGGGCTCCTACGAGCAGTACTTC	CASSLLAGGSYEQYF
13	TRBV19	TRBJ2-5	.	.	TGTGCCAGTAGGCCTAGTGGGCAAGAGACCCAGTACTTC	CASRPSGQETQYF
14	TRBV30	TRBJ2-3	.	.	TGTGCCTGGTCTTCGGGACTGCTGATAGATACGCAGTATTTT	CAWSSGLLIDTQYF
15	TRBV5-6	TRBJ1-5	.	.	TGTGCCAGCAGCCGAGGTGGCAGGACCAATCAGCCCCAGCATTTT	CASSRGGRTNQPQHF
13	TRBV27	TRBJ1-5	.	.	TGTGCCAGCTCAACAGGCGGCACTCAGCCCCAGCATTTT	CASSTGGTQPQHF
11	TRBV5-4	TRBJ2-5	.	.	TGTGCCCTTGGGGGACAAGAGACCCAGTACTTC	CALGGQETQYF
12	TRBV28	TRBJ2-7	.	.	TGTGCCAGCAGCCTTATCTCCTACGAGCAGTACTTC	CASSLISYEQYF
15	TRBV5-1	TRBJ2-7	once	TRBD1	TGCGCCAGCACACAGGAGCCGGGACAGATCTACGAGCAGTACTTC	CASTQEPGQIYEQYF
15	TRBV7-2	TRBJ2-1	.	TRBD2	TGTGCCAGCAGCCCGACTAGCGGGGGGGCCGGTGAGCAGTTCTTC	CASSPTSGGAGEQFF
15	TRBV19	TRBJ1-2	.	TRBD1	TGTGCCAGTAGTCTCGGGACAGGCGTATCCTATGGCTACACCTTC	CASSLGTGVSYGYTF
15	TRBV18	TRBJ2-1	.	TRBD2	TGTGCCAGCTCCCTAGCGGGAGTGGGAGACAATGAGCAGTTCTTC	CASSLAGVGDNEQFF
14	TRBV5-1	TRBJ2-7	.	.	TGCGCCAGCAGCCCGGTCGGAGGGCCCTACGAGCAGTACTTC	CASSPVGGPYEQYF
13	TRBV7-2	TRBJ1-3	.	.	TGTGCCAGCAGCTTAACCGGAGATAAGGCCATATATTTT	CASSLTGDKAIYF
19	TRBV5-1	TRBJ1-3	.	TRBD1	TGCGCCAGCCGCAACCCCGGGACAGGGGGCACGTACTCTGGAAACACCATATATTTT	CASRNPGTGGTYSGNTIYF
13	TRBV7-8	TRBJ2-5	.	.	TGTGCCAGCAGCTGGGGGGTGCGAGAGACCCAGTACTTC	CASSWGVRETQYF
15	TRBV7-8	TRBJ1-2	once	TRBD1	TGTGCCAGCAGCTTTATAGGGGGCAAAGCGGATGGCTACACCTTC	CASSFIGGKADGYTF
13	TRBV10-3	TRBJ2-7	.	.	TGTGCCATCAGTGAAGGACCTTCCTACGAGCAGTACTTC	CAISEGPSYEQYF
15	TRBV19	TRBJ2-1	.	TRBD2	TGTGCCAGTAGTCCGCGGGAGGGCCTACGGAATGAGCAGTTCTTC	CASSPREGLRNEQFF
20	TRBV27	TRBJ2-1	.	TRBD2	TGTGCCAGCTCCCCCGCGCTTCGGACTAGCGGGAAGGTAGGGGAACCGGAGCAGTTCTTC	CASSPALRTSGKVGEPEQFF
16	TRBV11-2	TRBJ2-3	.	TRBD2	TGTGCCAGCAGCCCGGGAGGGAACAGGGCGGCAGATACGCAGTATTTT	CASSPGGNRAADTQYF
14	TRBV5-6	TRBJ2-5	.	.	TGTGCCAGCAGCTCTTCGGGCCCCCAAGAGGCCCAGTACTTC	CASSSSGPQEAQYF
13	TRBV7-8	TRBJ2-7	.	.	TGTGCCAGCAGCTTCAAGCCTTTCTACGAGCAGTACTTC	CASSFKPFYEQYF
13	TRBV7-2	TRBJ1-5	.	.	TGTGCCAGCAGCGGGGGCGGGAATCAGCCCCAGCATTTT	CASSGGGNQPQHF
12	TRBV5-4	TRBJ1-3	.	.	TGTGCCAGCAGTATGGAAGGGAACACCATATATTTT	CASSMEGNTIYF